This T cell receptor beta chain was sequenced in a study of cytomegalovirus exposure and HLA in healthy donors. Across the whole study: HLA-typed donors contributed around 85 million unique TCRs, which were held in an early data release. The study's findings and limits: A later look showed TCR association rates differing by HLA locus, highest for DRB1 and lowest for HLA-C. A missense DCLRE1C variant was associated with V- and J-gene trimming of TCR beta chains in a later analysis, and an independent cohort replicated the association.

V dropped 8 bases and J dropped 4 bases, with 12 bases sitting between them. Germline-derived CDR1 and CDR2 are SGHVS and FQNEAQ. The CDR3 runs 13 residues. In nominal health when sampled, donors likely had unrecorded immune exposures nonetheless. This clone was seen a single time. Antigen unknown. The PCR used 60 Vbeta and 13 Jbeta primers. Using immunoSEQ multiplex PCR, the repertoire was profiled, and TCRdb retains in-frame clones only, with some absent. Of 50,000 to 65,000 clones listed, roughly 84% are singletons. The sample was PBMCs. This chain links TRBV7-8 with TRBJ1-3, with D possibly being TRBD1 (6 bases). This TCR came from a woman between 18 and 29 years old in good health and CMV-seronegative. CDR3 bases: TGTGCCAGCGCCCGGGGGGCAGGAAACACCATATATTTT. This encodes CASARGAGNTIYF.